This paragraph covers one T cell receptor beta chain sequence. This entry comes from a study of cytotoxic CD8 clonotypes in ibrutinib-treated CLL. This CDR3 is 14 amino acids long. Trimming removed 5 bases at V and 4 bases at J, with 14 bases between. Germline assignment: CDR1 SGHAT and CDR2 FQNNGV. Profiled with immunoSEQ multiplex PCR; TCRdb holds only in-frame clones, not every one. The data hold about 120,000 clones, with 55% to 75% observed a single time. The chain has TRBV11-2 and TRBJ2-5, with D possibly matching TRBD1 (7 bases). Material: PBMCs, obtained after 24 months of ibrutinib treatment. The sequence was collected from a human donor with chronic lymphocytic leukemia. The CDR3 DNA follows: TGTGCCAGCAGCGAACAGGGGAGGCTAGAGACCCAGTACTTC. Residues: CASSEQGRLETQYF. The complete variable domain, with remaining parts taken from reference TRBV11-2 and TRBJ2-5, reads EAGVAQSPRYKIIEKRQSVAFWCNPISGHATLYWYQQILGQGPKLLIQFQNNGVVDDSQLPKDRFSAERLKGVDSTLKIQPAKLEDSAVYLCASSEQGRLETQYFGPGTRLLVL.